This is a list of T cell receptor beta chains from one sample in a study of somatic mutations in cytotoxic T cells in rheumatoid arthritis. Here immunoSEQ multiplex PCR was the method, and the copy in TCRdb shows in-frame clones only, minus some. The table has 15,000 to 20,000 clones, approximately 82% seen once; the top ten hold 17%. Sequences were obtained from CD8+ T cells sorted from blood. The source is a woman in her 50s with rheumatoid arthritis. Both conserved end residues are part of each CDR3. The D gene is left open where the match is weak. Only part of the rows carry a size: once, few, many, or a class if the clone is expanded.

v_call: TRBV5-8
clone_size: once
j_call: TRBJ1-3
d_call: TRBD1
cdr3_nt: TGTGCCAGCAGCGACCGGGACAGGGTAGATGTAGGAAACACCATATATTTT
cdr3_aa: CASSDRDRVDVGNTIYF

v_call: TRBV28
clone_size: -
j_call: TRBJ2-7
d_call: -
cdr3_nt: TGTGCCTCCTACTCCTCACCGGGACGGTATTACGAGCAGTACTTC
cdr3_aa: CASYSSPGRYYEQYF

v_call: TRBV6-5
clone_size: -
j_call: TRBJ1-2
d_call: TRBD1
cdr3_nt: TGTGCCAGCAGGCGGACAGGGGCCGGCTATGGCTACACCTTC
cdr3_aa: CASRRTGAGYGYTF

v_call: TRBV7-9
clone_size: -
j_call: TRBJ1-1
d_call: -
cdr3_nt: TGTGCCAGCCGGGGGGGGGACACTGAAGCTTTCTTT
cdr3_aa: CASRGGDTEAFF

v_call: TRBV5-5
clone_size: -
j_call: TRBJ2-3
d_call: TRBD1
cdr3_nt: TGTGCCAGCAGCCTAGGACAGGGTGTCCCAGATACGCAGTATTTT
cdr3_aa: CASSLGQGVPDTQYF

v_call: TRBV19
clone_size: -
j_call: TRBJ2-7
d_call: -
cdr3_nt: TGTGCCAGTAGCCAGGGGGGGGCCAACGAGCAGTACTTC
cdr3_aa: CASSQGGANEQYF

v_call: TRBV6-5
clone_size: -
j_call: TRBJ2-7
d_call: -
cdr3_nt: TGTGCCAGCAGTTACTCGTGGGGGTACGAGCAGTACTTC
cdr3_aa: CASSYSWGYEQYF

v_call: TRBV4-1
clone_size: few
j_call: TRBJ1-1
d_call: TRBD1
cdr3_nt: TGCGCCAGCAGCCAAGATCAGGGGGGAACTGAAGCTTTCTTT
cdr3_aa: CASSQDQGGTEAFF

v_call: TRBV19
clone_size: -
j_call: TRBJ2-1
d_call: -
cdr3_nt: TGTGCCAGTAGTATAAATCCCTGGCTGTACAATGAGCAGTTCTTC
cdr3_aa: CASSINPWLYNEQFF

v_call: TRBV6-6
clone_size: once
j_call: TRBJ2-7
d_call: TRBD2
cdr3_nt: TGTGCCAGCAGTTTGGGACTAGCGGATTCCTACGAGCAGTACTTC
cdr3_aa: CASSLGLADSYEQYF

v_call: TRBV9
clone_size: -
j_call: TRBJ1-3
d_call: TRBD1
cdr3_nt: TGTGCCAGCAGCGTGGACAGGGGCGATGGAAACACCATATATTTT
cdr3_aa: CASSVDRGDGNTIYF

v_call: TRBV9
clone_size: -
j_call: TRBJ1-3
d_call: -
cdr3_nt: TGTGCCAGCAGCGCTCAGGGCCTCTCTGGAAACACCATATATTTT
cdr3_aa: CASSAQGLSGNTIYF

v_call: TRBV6-6
clone_size: -
j_call: TRBJ1-2
d_call: -
cdr3_nt: TGTGCCAGCAGTTACCCTACCTCGGACGGGAACTATGGCTACACCTTC
cdr3_aa: CASSYPTSDGNYGYTF

v_call: TRBV7-8
clone_size: -
j_call: TRBJ1-2
d_call: TRBD1
cdr3_nt: TGTGCCAGCAGCTCCGCGGGGGACAGGGTGTGGGATAAGTATGGCTACACCTTC
cdr3_aa: CASSSAGDRVWDKYGYTF

v_call: TRBV5-1
clone_size: -
j_call: TRBJ1-1
d_call: -
cdr3_nt: TGCGCCAGCAGCTTGGGAGGTAGGAACACTGAAGCTTTCTTT
cdr3_aa: CASSLGGRNTEAFF

v_call: TRBV7-9
clone_size: -
j_call: TRBJ1-4
d_call: -
cdr3_nt: TGTGCCAGCAGCTTCGAATCTGAAAAACTGTTTTTT
cdr3_aa: CASSFESEKLFF

v_call: TRBV7-9
clone_size: -
j_call: TRBJ2-7
d_call: TRBD1
cdr3_nt: TGTGCCAGCAGCCCCAGGACAGGGGGCTACGAGCAGTACTTC
cdr3_aa: CASSPRTGGYEQYF

v_call: TRBV6-6
clone_size: -
j_call: TRBJ1-2
d_call: -
cdr3_nt: TGTGCCAGCAGTTACACGGTAAACTATGGCTACACCTTC
cdr3_aa: CASSYTVNYGYTF

v_call: TRBV5-4
clone_size: -
j_call: TRBJ2-7
d_call: -
cdr3_nt: TGTGCCAGCAGCTCCCGGGACATTCCCTACGAGCAGTACTTC
cdr3_aa: CASSSRDIPYEQYF

v_call: TRBV19
clone_size: -
j_call: TRBJ1-1
d_call: -
cdr3_nt: TGTGCCAGTAGTATAGGGAGGGCAGAGAACACTGAAGCTTTCTTT
cdr3_aa: CASSIGRAENTEAFF

v_call: TRBV30
clone_size: -
j_call: TRBJ2-7
d_call: TRBD1
cdr3_nt: TGTGCCTGGAACCCAGGACAGGGGGCTTCCTACGAGCAGTACTTC
cdr3_aa: CAWNPGQGASYEQYF

v_call: TRBV5-6
clone_size: once
j_call: TRBJ1-3
d_call: -
cdr3_nt: TGTGCCAGCAGCTTGGTCACAGGGCCCGGAAACACCATATATTTT
cdr3_aa: CASSLVTGPGNTIYF

v_call: TRBV27
clone_size: once
j_call: TRBJ2-7
d_call: -
cdr3_nt: TGTGCCAGCAGTTCCCTTGGGGAGCAGTACTTC
cdr3_aa: CASSSLGEQYF

v_call: TRBV27
clone_size: -
j_call: TRBJ2-7
d_call: -
cdr3_nt: TGTGCCAGCAGTGAAGGACTGAACTACGAGCAGTACTTC
cdr3_aa: CASSEGLNYEQYF

v_call: TRBV7-3
clone_size: -
j_call: TRBJ2-7
d_call: -
cdr3_nt: TGTGCCAGCAGCTTAACTTCGGGCGGGGAGGCCTTTCTCCACGAGCAGTACTTC
cdr3_aa: CASSLTSGGEAFLHEQYF

v_call: TRBV7-9
clone_size: few
j_call: TRBJ1-5
d_call: TRBD1
cdr3_nt: TGTGCCAGCAGCTCGACAGGGAACAATCAGCCCCAGCATTTT
cdr3_aa: CASSSTGNNQPQHF

v_call: TRBV9
clone_size: few
j_call: TRBJ1-4
d_call: -
cdr3_nt: TGTGCCAGCAGCGTAGGAGGGGGACATTATGAAAAACTGTTTTTT
cdr3_aa: CASSVGGGHYEKLFF

v_call: TRBV4-1
clone_size: -
j_call: TRBJ2-7
d_call: TRBD2
cdr3_nt: TGCGCCAGCAGCCAAGCCCCGGGACTAGCGGGAGGACTCTCCTACGAGCAGTACTTC
cdr3_aa: CASSQAPGLAGGLSYEQYF

v_call: TRBV28
clone_size: -
j_call: TRBJ2-7
d_call: -
cdr3_nt: TGTGCCAGCACTCTCAAGGGCGATTCCTACGAGCAGTACTTC
cdr3_aa: CASTLKGDSYEQYF

v_call: TRBV5-1
clone_size: -
j_call: TRBJ1-1
d_call: TRBD1
cdr3_nt: TGCGCCAGCAGCTCAACAGGGGATAACACTGAAGCTTTCTTT
cdr3_aa: CASSSTGDNTEAFF

v_call: TRBV27
clone_size: -
j_call: TRBJ2-2
d_call: -
cdr3_nt: TGTGCCAGCAGTTTGGCGGCTCCGAACACCGGGGAGCTGTTTTTT
cdr3_aa: CASSLAAPNTGELFF

v_call: TRBV11-3
clone_size: -
j_call: TRBJ2-2
d_call: TRBD1
cdr3_nt: TGTGCCAGCAGCCTAGGACAGGGGGCAAACACCGGGGAGCTGTTTTTT
cdr3_aa: CASSLGQGANTGELFF

v_call: TRBV6-5
clone_size: -
j_call: TRBJ2-7
d_call: TRBD1
cdr3_nt: TGTGCCAGCAGCTTCGGACAGGGGGGGGCCTACGAGCAGTACTTC
cdr3_aa: CASSFGQGGAYEQYF

v_call: TRBV7-6
clone_size: -
j_call: TRBJ2-7
d_call: TRBD2
cdr3_nt: TGTGCCAGCAGCGTCACGCCGGGACTAGCGATCTCCTACGAGCAGTACTTC
cdr3_aa: CASSVTPGLAISYEQYF

v_call: TRBV18
clone_size: -
j_call: TRBJ2-5
d_call: -
cdr3_nt: TGTGCCAGCTCACCTCAAACTGAGGGCTCCTTAAGGGGACAAGAGACCCAGTACTTC
cdr3_aa: CASSPQTEGSLRGQETQYF

v_call: TRBV7-3
clone_size: -
j_call: TRBJ2-1
d_call: -
cdr3_nt: TGTGCCAGCAGCTTAAAGGGGGACTTCAACAATGAGCAGTTCTTC
cdr3_aa: CASSLKGDFNNEQFF

v_call: TRBV30
clone_size: -
j_call: TRBJ2-2
d_call: -
cdr3_nt: TGTGCCTGGAGTGTTGGCGGGGAGCTGTTTTTT
cdr3_aa: CAWSVGGELFF